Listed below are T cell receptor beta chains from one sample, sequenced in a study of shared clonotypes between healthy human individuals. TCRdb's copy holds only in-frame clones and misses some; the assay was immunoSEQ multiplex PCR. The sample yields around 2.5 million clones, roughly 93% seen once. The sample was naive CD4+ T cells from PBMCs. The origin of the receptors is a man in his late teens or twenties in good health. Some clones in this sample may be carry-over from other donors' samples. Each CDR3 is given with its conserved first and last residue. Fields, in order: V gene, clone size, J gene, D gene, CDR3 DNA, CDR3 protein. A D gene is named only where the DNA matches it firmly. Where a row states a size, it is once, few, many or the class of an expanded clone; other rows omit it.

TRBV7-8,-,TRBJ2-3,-,TGTGCCAGCAGCTCAAGCATTAGTACGCAGTATTTT,CASSSSISTQYF
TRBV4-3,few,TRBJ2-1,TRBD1,TGCGCCAGCAGTCTTTCGATTTTATTCCGGGACAGGGGAAATGAGCAGTTCTTC,CASSLSILFRDRGNEQFF
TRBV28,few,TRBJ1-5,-,TGTGCCAGCAGTTTAGACAGCAATCAGCCCCAGCATTTT,CASSLDSNQPQHF
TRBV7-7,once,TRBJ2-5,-,TGTGCCAGCAGCCCTGGGAGGGGGGAGACCCAGTACTTC,CASSPGRGETQYF
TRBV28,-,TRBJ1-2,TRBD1,TGTGCCAGCAGTTCACCGGGACAGGGACTTTATGGCTACACCTTC,CASSSPGQGLYGYTF
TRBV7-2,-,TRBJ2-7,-,TGTGCCAGCAGCTTAGTGCAGGGTTCCCTCTACGAGCAGTACTTC,CASSLVQGSLYEQYF
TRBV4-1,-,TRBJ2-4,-,TGCGCCAGCAGCCAAACTGACGTGACGGGAAAAAACATTCAGTACTTC,CASSQTDVTGKNIQYF
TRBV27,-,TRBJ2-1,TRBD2,TGTGCCAGCACCCTACTAGCGGGGGCGACTAATGAGCAGTTCTTC,CASTLLAGATNEQFF
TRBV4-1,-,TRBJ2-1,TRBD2,TGCGCCAGCAGCCAAGTTGGTCTAGCGGGAGGGCCCTGGAAGGACAATGAGCAGTTCTTC,CASSQVGLAGGPWKDNEQFF
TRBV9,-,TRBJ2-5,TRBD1,TGTGCCAGCAGCGAGTCCCCGGGACAGGGAGGAGAGACCCAGTACTTC,CASSESPGQGGETQYF
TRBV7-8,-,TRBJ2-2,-,TGTGCCAGCAGCTTAGCCGGAGGGAGCAAGTACACCGGGGAGCTGTTTTTT,CASSLAGGSKYTGELFF
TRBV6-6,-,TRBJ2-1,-,TGTGCCAGCAGTGGGGGACTCGAGACGAGCAATGAGCAGTTCTTC,CASSGGLETSNEQFF
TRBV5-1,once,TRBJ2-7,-,TGCGCCAGCACCAAGACAGGATCCTCCTACGAGCAGTACTTC,CASTKTGSSYEQYF
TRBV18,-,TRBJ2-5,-,TGTGCCAGCTCTCTGTCGGGGGAGACCCAGTACTTC,CASSLSGETQYF
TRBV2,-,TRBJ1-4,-,TGTGCCAGCACCGGGACCCTCCAATCGGAAAAACTGTTTTTT,CASTGTLQSEKLFF
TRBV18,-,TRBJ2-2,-,TGTGCCAGCTCACCGAGAAGGGACACCGGGGAGCTGTTTTTT,CASSPRRDTGELFF
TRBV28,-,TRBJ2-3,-,TGTGCCAGCAGCCGTTACCGGACTACCACAGATACGCAGTATTTT,CASSRYRTTTDTQYF